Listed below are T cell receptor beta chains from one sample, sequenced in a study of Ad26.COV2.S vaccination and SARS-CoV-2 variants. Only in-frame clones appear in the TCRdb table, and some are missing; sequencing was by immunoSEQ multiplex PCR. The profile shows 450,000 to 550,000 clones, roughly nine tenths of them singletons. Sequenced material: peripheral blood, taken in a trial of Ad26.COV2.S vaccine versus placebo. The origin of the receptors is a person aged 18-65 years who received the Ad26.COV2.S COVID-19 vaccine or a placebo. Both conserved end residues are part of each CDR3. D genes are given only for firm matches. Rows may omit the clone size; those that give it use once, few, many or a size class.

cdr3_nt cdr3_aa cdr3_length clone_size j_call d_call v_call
TGCGCCAGCAGCTTGACGAAGAATTGGGAGACCCAGTACTTC CASSLTKNWETQYF 14 - TRBJ2-5 - TRBV5-1
TGTGCCAGCAGCGTAGCACGCCTAGCGGTTTACAATGAGCAGTTCTTC CASSVARLAVYNEQFF 16 - TRBJ2-1 TRBD2 TRBV9
TGCGCCAGCAGCCAAGGGGACAGATCCTATGGCTACACCTTC CASSQGDRSYGYTF 14 - TRBJ1-2 TRBD1 TRBV4-1
TGTGCCAGCAGCTTAGCGTGGGACAGCTCTGGGGCCAACGTCCTGACTTTC CASSLAWDSSGANVLTF 17 once TRBJ2-6 TRBD1 TRBV7-2
TGCGCCAGCAGCTTAATTAGCGGGAGGAAGCATGAGCAGTTCTTC CASSLISGRKHEQFF 15 - TRBJ2-1 TRBD2 TRBV5-1
TGTGCCAGCAGCACTACTAGCGGCGAGCAGTTCTTC CASSTTSGEQFF 12 once TRBJ2-1 TRBD2 TRBV7-2
TGTGCCAGCAGTTATTTAGGGGGGAACACTGAAGCTTTCTTT CASSYLGGNTEAFF 14 - TRBJ1-1 - TRBV6-5
TGTGCCAGCAGTTCTCAGGGATGGGGGGCCAACGTCCTGACTTTC CASSSQGWGANVLTF 15 - TRBJ2-6 - TRBV6-5
TGTGCCAGCAGCAGGACTAGCGGGAATGACAATGAGCAGTTCTTC CASSRTSGNDNEQFF 15 - TRBJ2-1 TRBD2 TRBV9
TGTGCCAGCAGCTTCTCCGGGACAGACCCGATGGGGCCCCAGCATTTT CASSFSGTDPMGPQHF 16 once TRBJ1-5 TRBD1 TRBV7-2
TGTGCCAGCAGCGTAGCTGGCTCCTCCCTCTCCTACAATGAGCAGTTCTTC CASSVAGSSLSYNEQFF 17 - TRBJ2-1 - TRBV9
TGCAGTGCTAGTATTTTCGGCAGGGCGAGTGAAAAACTGTTTTTT CSASIFGRASEKLFF 15 - TRBJ1-4 - TRBV20-1
TGCGCCAGCAGCTACAGGGATAGGTCAGATACGCAGTATTTT CASSYRDRSDTQYF 14 - TRBJ2-3 - TRBV5-1
TGTGCCAGCAGCGAGGGGACAGATAATGAAAAACTGTTTTTT CASSEGTDNEKLFF 14 - TRBJ1-4 TRBD1 TRBV9
TGTGCCATCCGTGAAGATAACACTGAAGCTTTCTTT CAIREDNTEAFF 12 - TRBJ1-1 - TRBV10-3
TGTGCCAGCAGTACTTTCGGGACGGTGAACGGGAACACTGAAGCTTTCTTT CASSTFGTVNGNTEAFF 17 - TRBJ1-1 - TRBV5-6
TGTGCCAGCAGCCAGGGACAGGGGGCGTTCGGTGAAGCTTTCTTT CASSQGQGAFGEAFF 15 - TRBJ1-1 TRBD1 TRBV4-2